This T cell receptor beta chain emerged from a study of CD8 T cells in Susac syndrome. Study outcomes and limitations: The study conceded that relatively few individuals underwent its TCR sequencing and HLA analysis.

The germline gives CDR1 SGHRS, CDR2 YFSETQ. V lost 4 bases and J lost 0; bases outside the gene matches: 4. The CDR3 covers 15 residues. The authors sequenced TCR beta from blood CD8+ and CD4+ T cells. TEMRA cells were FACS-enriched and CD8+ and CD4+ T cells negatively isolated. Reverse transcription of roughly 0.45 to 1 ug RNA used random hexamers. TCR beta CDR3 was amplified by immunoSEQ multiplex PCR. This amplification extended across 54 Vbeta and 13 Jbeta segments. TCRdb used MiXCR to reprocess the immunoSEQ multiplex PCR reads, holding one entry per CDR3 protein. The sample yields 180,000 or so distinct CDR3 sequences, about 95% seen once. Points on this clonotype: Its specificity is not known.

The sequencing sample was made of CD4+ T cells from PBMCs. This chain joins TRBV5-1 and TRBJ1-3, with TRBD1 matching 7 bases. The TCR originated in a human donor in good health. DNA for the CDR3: TGCGCCAGCAGCCCAGACAGGGACTCTGGAAACACCATATATTTT. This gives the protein CASSPDRDSGNTIYF. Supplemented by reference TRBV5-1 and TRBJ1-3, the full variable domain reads KAGVTQTPRYLIKTRGQQVTLSCSPISGHRSVSWYQQTPGQGLQFLFEYFSETQRNKGNFPGRFSGRQFSNSRSEMNVSTLELGDSALYLCASSPDRDSGNTIYFGEGSWLTVV.